Shown below are 15 T cell receptor beta chains from a single sample sequenced in a study of OX40 agonist ivuxolimab in advanced cancers. TCRdb's copy holds only in-frame clones and misses some; the assay was immunoSEQ multiplex PCR. The repertoire holds about 46,000 clones, more than 70% seen once, with under 3% in the top ten. This sample comprised CD4+ or CD8+ T cells sorted from blood, obtained in a trial of the OX40 agonist ivuxolimab. The receptors originated from an adult with an advanced solid tumor such as melanoma, head and neck, liver or kidney cancer.

The chain uses TRBV2 and TRBJ1-2; D gene unclear. Germline values: CDR1 SNHLY, CDR2 FYNNEI. The CDR3 covers 13 residues. Trimming pared 8 bases from V and 7 bases from J, leaving 17 bases between. The CDR3 DNA reads TGTGCCAGCCTGATAGGCGCTGGGGTTGGCTACACCTTC. Its protein is CASLIGAGVGYTF.

Only one count was recorded for this clone. The chain couples TRBV2 to TRBJ2-5, with D uncertain. The CDR3 consists of 10 residues. V lost 6 bases to trimming and J lost 2 bases, with 1 base between them. Germline CDR1 and CDR2: SNHLY and FYNNEI. The CDR3 DNA sequence: TGTGCCAGCAGGCAAGAGACCCAGTACTTC. It translates to CASRQETQYF.

This clone is labeled as medium-sized. The junction shows a germline mismatch at one end, possibly a read error. The chain links TRBV14 to TRBJ2-2; D unresolved. Per the germline V gene, CDR1 is SGHDN and CDR2 is FVKESK. This CDR3 comprises 12 residues. DNA for the CDR3: TGTGCCAGCAGTACGAAGACCGGGGAGCTGTTTTTT. Protein sequence: CASSTKTGELFF.

This clone came up once. This chain links TRBV30 with TRBJ1-2; 8 bases map to TRBD1. After removal of 3 bases from V and 6 bases from J, the junction contained 6 bases not matched to a gene. Germline V gene data show CDR1 as GTSNPN and CDR2 as SVGIG (reference sequence). This CDR3 has 13 residues. This CDR3 reads CAWRVQGADGYTF. The CDR3 DNA reads TGTGCCTGGAGGGTTCAGGGGGCAGATGGCTACACCTTC. Based on the CDR3 plus reference TRBV30 and TRBJ1-2, the full variable domain is SQTIHQWPATLVQPVGSPLSLECTVEGTSNPNLYWYRQAAGRGLQLLFYSVGIGQISSEVPQNLSASRPQDRQFILSSKKLLLSDSGFYLCAWRVQGADGYTFGSGTRLTVV.

The CDR3 DNA reads as TGTGCCAGCAGCCCACTCGAGGTTATGAACACTGAAGCTTTCTTT. Protein: CASSPLEVMNTEAFF. This sequence joins TRBV7-4 and TRBJ1-1, with D unclear. The CDR3 sequence is 15 residues long. With 5 bases removed from V and 0 bases from J, the gap between germline ends came to 13 bases. CDR1 and CDR2 (germline): SGHVT, SQSDAQ.

CDR3 in amino acids: CASSPPSQGVNTEAFF. The CDR3 bases are TGCGCCAGCAGCCCTCCATCACAGGGAGTAAACACTGAAGCTTTCTTT. This rearrangement joins TRBV5-1 to TRBJ1-1, with D possibly TRBD1 on 6 matching bases. This CDR3 has 16 amino acids. Germline CDR1 and CDR2: SGHRS and YFSETQ. Between the trimmed V and J ends, which lost 4 bases and 2 bases, there was a span of 18 bases.

The V and J genes are TRBV29-1 and TRBJ1-6; maybe TRBD1 (6 bases). The CDR3 runs 18 residues. Germline CDR1 reads SQVTM; CDR2 reads ANQGSEA. Trimming removed 0 bases from V and 5 bases from J, with 20 bases in between. The CDR3 region is CSVEEVPGDRRDNSPLHF. CDR3 sequence (DNA): TGCAGCGTTGAAGAAGTACCGGGAGACAGGAGGGATAATTCACCCCTCCACTTT.

This sequence joins TRBV11-2 and TRBJ1-2, with unresolved D. The germline V gene has CDR1 SGHAT and CDR2 FQNNGV. V was shortened by 7 bases and J by 0 bases, with 9 bases between the two germline ends. The CDR3 runs 13 residues. The CDR3 spells CASNGISNYGYTF. CDR3 bases: TGTGCCAGCAATGGGATTTCTAACTATGGCTACACCTTC.

The chain combines TRBV28 with TRBJ2-2, with D tentatively TRBD1 (6 bases). The CDR3 totals 15 residues. Trimming pared 5 bases from V and 0 bases from J, leaving 10 bases between. Germline lookup yields CDR1 MDHEN and CDR2 SYDVKM. The CDR3 reads CASSLRQANTGELFF. CDR3 bases: TGTGCCAGCAGTCTCAGACAGGCGAACACCGGGGAGCTGTTTTTT. Full variable domain (remainder filled in from reference TRBV28 and TRBJ2-2): DVKVTQSSRYLVKRTGEKVFLECVQDMDHENMFWYRQDPGLGLRLIYFSYDVKMKEKGDIPEGYSVSREKKERFSLILESASTNQTSMYLCASSLRQANTGELFFGEGSRLTVL.

In this sample, this clone turned up once. The chain joins TRBV5-1 to TRBJ1-4; TRBD1 is a possible D gene (6 bases). Germline CDR1 reads SGHRS; CDR2 reads YFSETQ. The CDR3 has 16 residues. Trimming took 0 bases from V and 7 from J, leaving 16 bases between them. The CDR3 nucleotides are TGCGCCAGCAGCTTGGGATTGGGGACATTATCTGAAAAACTGTTTTTT. Translated, it gives CASSLGLGTLSEKLFF.

The J gene is TRBJ2-2, the V gene TRBV2; unclear D gene. Germline values: CDR1 SNHLY, CDR2 FYNNEI. Trimming shortened V by 5 bases and J by 9 bases, and 7 bases separated the two germline ends. The CDR3 is made up of 11 amino acids. The CDR3 spells CASSYLRELFF. The CDR3 coding sequence is TGTGCCAGCAGTTATCTCAGGGAGCTGTTTTTT.

This clone has just one count. The chain combines TRBV23-1 with TRBJ2-7; tentatively, D is TRBD1 (6 bases). TRBV23-1 is identified as an open reading frame with a role that is uncertain. Trimming stripped 2 bases from V and 2 bases from J, with 7 bases between. The CDR3 runs 13 residues. The CDR3 here is CASSQGQTYEQYF. The CDR3 coding sequence is TGCGCCAGCAGTCAAGGACAGACCTACGAGCAGTACTTC.

In DNA form, the CDR3 reads TGCGCCAGCAGCTTATCGGGGGAGCAGTACTTC. It specifies CASSLSGEQYF. The chain recombines TRBV5-1 with TRBJ2-7; possible D gene TRBD2, 5 bases. Germline CDR1 and CDR2: SGHRS and YFSETQ. The CDR3 sequence is 11 residues long. The V and J ends lost 2 bases and 7 bases respectively, with 7 bases between them. Looking up the rest from reference TRBV5-1 and TRBJ2-7 gives the full variable domain: KAGVTQTPRYLIKTRGQQVTLSCSPISGHRSVSWYQQTPGQGLQFLFEYFSETQRNKGNFPGRFSGRQFSNSRSEMNVSTLELGDSALYLCASSLSGEQYFGPGTRLTVT.

This clone showed up just a few times. The rearrangement links TRBV13 to TRBJ2-1, with 9 positions matching TRBD1. CDR3 length: 15 residues. J lost 7 bases, V lost 6 bases, and 10 bases had no gene match. CDR1 and CDR2 (germline): PRHDT, FYEKMQ (reference sequence). CDR3 coding DNA: TGTGCCAGCAGTTTTATTACAGGGGGCGCTAATGAGCAGTTCTTC. Translation: CASSFITGGANEQFF. Full variable domain (rest looked up from reference TRBV13 and TRBJ2-1): AAGVIQSPRHLIKEKRETATLKCYPIPRHDTVYWYQQGPGQDPQFLISFYEKMQSDKGSIPDRFSAQQFSDYHSELNMSSLELGDSALYFCASSFITGGANEQFFGPGTRLTVL.

The V and J genes are TRBV7-9 and TRBJ1-5; D gene unclear. This CDR3 comprises 14 residues. Germline V gives CDR1 SEHNR, CDR2 FQNEAQ (reference sequence). Trimming took off 5 bases at V and 1 base at J, with 9 bases between the two ends. In nucleotides, the CDR3 is TGTGCCAGCAGCCTTGGAATGAGCAATCAGCCCCAGCATTTT. It yields the protein CASSLGMSNQPQHF.